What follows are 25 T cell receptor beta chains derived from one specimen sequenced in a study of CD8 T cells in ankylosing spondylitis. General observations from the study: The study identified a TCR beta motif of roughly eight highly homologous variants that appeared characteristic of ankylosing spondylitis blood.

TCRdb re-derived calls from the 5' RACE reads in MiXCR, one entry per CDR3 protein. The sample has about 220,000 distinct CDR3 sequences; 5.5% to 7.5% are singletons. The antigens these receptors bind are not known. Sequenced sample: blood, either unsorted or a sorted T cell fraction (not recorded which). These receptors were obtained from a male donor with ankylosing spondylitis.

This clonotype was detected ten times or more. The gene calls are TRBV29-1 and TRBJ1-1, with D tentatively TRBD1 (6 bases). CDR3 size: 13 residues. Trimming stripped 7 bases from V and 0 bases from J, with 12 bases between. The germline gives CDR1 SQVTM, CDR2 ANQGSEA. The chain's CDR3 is CSASGGLNTEAFF. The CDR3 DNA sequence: TGCAGCGCCTCCGGGGGGCTGAACACTGAAGCTTTCTTT. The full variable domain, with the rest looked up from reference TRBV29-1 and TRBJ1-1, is SAVISQKPSRDICQRGTSLTIQCQVDSQVTMMFWYRQQPGQSLTLIATANQGSEATYESGFVIDKFPISRPNLTFSTLTVSNMSPEDSSIYLCSASGGLNTEAFFGQGTRLTVV.

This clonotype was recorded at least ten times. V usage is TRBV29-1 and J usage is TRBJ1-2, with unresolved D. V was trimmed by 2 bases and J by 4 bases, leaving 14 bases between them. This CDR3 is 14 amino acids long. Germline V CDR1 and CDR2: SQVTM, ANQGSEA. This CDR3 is CSVEMKGMIYGYTF. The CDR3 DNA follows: TGCAGCGTTGAAATGAAGGGCATGATCTATGGCTACACCTTC. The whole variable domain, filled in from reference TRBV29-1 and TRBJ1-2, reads SAVISQKPSRDICQRGTSLTIQCQVDSQVTMMFWYRQQPGQSLTLIATANQGSEATYESGFVIDKFPISRPNLTFSTLTVSNMSPEDSSIYLCSVEMKGMIYGYTFGSGTRLTVV.

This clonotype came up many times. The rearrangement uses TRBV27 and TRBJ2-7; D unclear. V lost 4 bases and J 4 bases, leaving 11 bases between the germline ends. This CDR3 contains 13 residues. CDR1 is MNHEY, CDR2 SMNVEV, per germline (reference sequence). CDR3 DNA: TGTGCCAGCAGTTCCCCCGCGTTTTACGAGCAGTACTTC. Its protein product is CASSSPAFYEQYF.

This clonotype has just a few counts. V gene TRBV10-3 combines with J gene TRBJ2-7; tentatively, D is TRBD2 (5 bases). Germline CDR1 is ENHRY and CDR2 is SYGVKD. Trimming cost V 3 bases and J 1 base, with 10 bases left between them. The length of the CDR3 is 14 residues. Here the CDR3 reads CAISELGRSYEQYF. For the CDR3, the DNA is TGTGCCATCAGTGAACTGGGGAGATCCTACGAGCAGTACTTC.

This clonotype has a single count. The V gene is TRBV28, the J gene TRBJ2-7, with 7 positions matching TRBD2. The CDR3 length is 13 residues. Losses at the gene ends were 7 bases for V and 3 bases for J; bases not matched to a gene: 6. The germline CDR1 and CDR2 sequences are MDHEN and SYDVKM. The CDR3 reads CASITSDHYEQYF. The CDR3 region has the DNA TGTGCCAGCATCACTAGCGACCACTACGAGCAGTACTTC. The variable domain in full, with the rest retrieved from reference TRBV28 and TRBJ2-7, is DVKVTQSSRYLVKRTGEKVFLECVQDMDHENMFWYRQDPGLGLRLIYFSYDVKMKEKGDIPEGYSVSREKKERFSLILESASTNQTSMYLCASITSDHYEQYFGPGTRLTVT.

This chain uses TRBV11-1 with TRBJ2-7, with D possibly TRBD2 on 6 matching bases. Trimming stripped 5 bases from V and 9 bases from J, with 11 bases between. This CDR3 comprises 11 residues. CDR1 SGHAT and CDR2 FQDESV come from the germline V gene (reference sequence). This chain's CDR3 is CASSPQTRQYF. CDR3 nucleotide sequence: TGTGCCAGCAGCCCCCAGACTAGGCAGTACTTC.

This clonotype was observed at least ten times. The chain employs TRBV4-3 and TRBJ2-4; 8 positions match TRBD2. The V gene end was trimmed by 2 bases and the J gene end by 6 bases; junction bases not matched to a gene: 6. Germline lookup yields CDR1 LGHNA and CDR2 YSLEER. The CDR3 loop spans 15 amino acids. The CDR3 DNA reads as TGCGCCAGCAGCCAACGCTCGGGGGGGGTAAACATTCAGTACTTC. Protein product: CASSQRSGGVNIQYF.

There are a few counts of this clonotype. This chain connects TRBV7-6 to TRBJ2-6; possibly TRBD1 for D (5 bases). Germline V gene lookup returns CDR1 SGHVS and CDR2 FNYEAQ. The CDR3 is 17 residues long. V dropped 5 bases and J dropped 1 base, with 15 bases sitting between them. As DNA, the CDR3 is TGTGCCAGCAGCGGCACCCTTGACAGATCTGGGGCCAACGTCCTGACTTTC. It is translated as CASSGTLDRSGANVLTF.

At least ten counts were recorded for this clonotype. CDR3 loop: CASSIGSYNSPLHF. In nucleotides, the CDR3 is TGTGCCAGCAGCATAGGTTCCTATAATTCACCCCTCCACTTT. The chain is built from TRBV28 and TRBJ1-6; D gene uncertain. Trimming removed 6 bases from V and 1 base from J, with 7 bases in between. CDR3 length equals 14 residues. The germline V gene has CDR1 MDHEN and CDR2 SYDVKM.

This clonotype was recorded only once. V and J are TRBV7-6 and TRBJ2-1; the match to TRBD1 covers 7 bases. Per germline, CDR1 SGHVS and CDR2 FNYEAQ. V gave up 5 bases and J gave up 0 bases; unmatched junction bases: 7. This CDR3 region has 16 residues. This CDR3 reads CASSPRTGTSYNEQFF. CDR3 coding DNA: TGTGCCAGCAGCCCCCGGACAGGTACCTCCTACAATGAGCAGTTCTTC.

The CDR3 loop is CASSKGTGVTYEQYF. The CDR3 DNA reads TGTGCCAGCAGCAAAGGGACAGGTGTAACCTACGAGCAGTACTTC. The V call is TRBV9, the J call TRBJ2-7; TRBD1 matches 8 bases. Germline CDR1 is SGDLS and CDR2 is YYNGEE. J gave up 2 bases and V 4 bases, and 8 bases lay outside the gene matches. The CDR3 totals 15 residues.

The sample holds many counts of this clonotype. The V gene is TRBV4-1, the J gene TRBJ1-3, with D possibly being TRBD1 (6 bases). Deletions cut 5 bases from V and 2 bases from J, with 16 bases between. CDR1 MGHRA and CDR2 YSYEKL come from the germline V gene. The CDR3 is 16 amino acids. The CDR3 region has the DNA TGCGCCAGCAGCTCCCGGGGGCGGCAAACTGGAAACACCATATATTTT. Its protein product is CASSSRGRQTGNTIYF.

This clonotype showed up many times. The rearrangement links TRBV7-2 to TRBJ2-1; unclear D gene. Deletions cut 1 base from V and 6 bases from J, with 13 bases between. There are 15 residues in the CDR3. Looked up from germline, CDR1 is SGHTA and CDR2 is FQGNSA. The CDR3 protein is CASSLVPDPSNEQFF. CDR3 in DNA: TGTGCCAGCAGCTTAGTTCCGGACCCCTCCAATGAGCAGTTCTTC.

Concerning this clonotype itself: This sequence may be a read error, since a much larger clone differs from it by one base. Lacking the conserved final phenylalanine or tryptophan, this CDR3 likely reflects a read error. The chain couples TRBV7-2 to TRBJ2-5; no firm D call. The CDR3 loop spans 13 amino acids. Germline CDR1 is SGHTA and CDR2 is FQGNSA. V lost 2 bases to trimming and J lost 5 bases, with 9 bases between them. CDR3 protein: CASSLTRRETQYY. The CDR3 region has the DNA TGTGCCAGCAGCTTAACCCGGCGGGAGACCCAGTACTAC.

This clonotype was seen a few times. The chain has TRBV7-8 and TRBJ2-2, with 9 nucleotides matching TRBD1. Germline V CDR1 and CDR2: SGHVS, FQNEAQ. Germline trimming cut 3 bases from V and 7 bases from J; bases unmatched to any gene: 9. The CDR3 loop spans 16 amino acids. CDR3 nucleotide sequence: TGTGCCAGCAGCTTCTCTACAGGGGGCATTGGCGGGGAGCTGTTTTTT. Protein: CASSFSTGGIGGELFF.

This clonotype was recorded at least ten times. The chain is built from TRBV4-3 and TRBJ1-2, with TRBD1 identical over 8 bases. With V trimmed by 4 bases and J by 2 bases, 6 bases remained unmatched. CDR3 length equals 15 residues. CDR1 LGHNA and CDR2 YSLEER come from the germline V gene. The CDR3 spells CASSPRQGQNYGYTF. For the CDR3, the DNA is TGCGCCAGCAGCCCCCGACAGGGGCAGAACTATGGCTACACCTTC.

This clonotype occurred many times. The CDR3 DNA reads TGCAGCGTTGAAGAATTCGGCAGAGTCACAGATACGCAGTATTTT. Amino acids: CSVEEFGRVTDTQYF. The chain links TRBV29-1 to TRBJ2-3; D is ambiguous. V was clipped by 0 bases and J by 2 bases, with 12 bases between them. This CDR3 has 15 residues. Germline assignment: CDR1 SQVTM and CDR2 ANQGSEA.

The CDR3, as DNA: TGCAGTGCTAGAGACCAGGGGAACAATGAGCAGTTCTTC. Amino acids: CSARDQGNNEQFF. The chain is built from TRBV20-1 and TRBJ2-1, with D possibly being TRBD1 (6 bases). Germline values: CDR1 DFQATT, CDR2 SNEGSKA (reference sequence). This CDR3 region has 13 residues. The V and J ends lost 0 bases and 5 bases respectively, with 8 bases between them.

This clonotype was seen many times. CDR3 loop: CASSYGLDQSYEQYF. The CDR3 nucleotides read TGTGCCAGCAGTTACGGGCTCGACCAATCCTACGAGCAGTACTTC. The V and J genes are TRBV3-1 and TRBJ2-7; D is uncertain. Germline V CDR1 and CDR2: LGHDT, YNNKEL (reference sequence). CDR3 length equals 15 residues. Trimming cost V 6 bases and J 1 base, with 16 bases left between them.

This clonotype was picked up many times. The CDR3 here is CSAGLMGGTQYF. CDR3 coding DNA: TGCAGTGCTGGATTAATGGGGGGGACCCAGTACTTC. This rearrangement joins TRBV20-1 to TRBJ2-5, with D tentatively TRBD2 (6 bases). Germline lookup yields CDR1 DFQATT and CDR2 SNEGSKA (reference sequence). Between the trimmed V and J ends, which lost 5 bases and 7 bases, there was a span of 14 bases. CDR3 length equals 12 residues.

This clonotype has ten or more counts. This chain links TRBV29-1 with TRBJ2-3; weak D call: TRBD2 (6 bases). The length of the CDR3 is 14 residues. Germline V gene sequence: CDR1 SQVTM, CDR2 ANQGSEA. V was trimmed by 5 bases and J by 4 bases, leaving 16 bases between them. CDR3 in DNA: TGCAGCGTTAGATTAGCGGCGGGCGCAGATACGCAGTATTTT. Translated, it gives CSVRLAAGADTQYF.

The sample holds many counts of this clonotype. The CDR3 region is CASSLGSGEQFF. The CDR3 nucleotides read TGTGCCAGCAGTTTAGGGTCTGGTGAGCAGTTCTTC. The chain employs TRBV27 and TRBJ2-1; D gene unclear. This CDR3 contains 12 residues. V lost 2 bases, J lost 9 bases, and 8 bases lay in between. CDR1 is MNHEY and CDR2 is SMNVEV in the germline V gene (reference sequence).

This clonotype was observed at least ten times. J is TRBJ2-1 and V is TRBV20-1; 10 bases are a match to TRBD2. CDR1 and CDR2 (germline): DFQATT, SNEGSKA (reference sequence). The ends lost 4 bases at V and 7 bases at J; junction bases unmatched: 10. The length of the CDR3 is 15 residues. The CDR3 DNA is TGCAGTGCTACCGCCCTAGCGGGAGACCGTAATGAGCAGTTCTTC. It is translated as CSATALAGDRNEQFF.

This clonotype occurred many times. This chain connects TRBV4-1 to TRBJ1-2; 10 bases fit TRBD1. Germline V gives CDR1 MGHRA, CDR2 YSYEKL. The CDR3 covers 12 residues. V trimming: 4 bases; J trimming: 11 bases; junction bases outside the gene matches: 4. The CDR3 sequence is CASSLGTGEYTF. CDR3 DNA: TGCGCCAGCAGCCTCGGGACAGGGGAGTACACCTTC.

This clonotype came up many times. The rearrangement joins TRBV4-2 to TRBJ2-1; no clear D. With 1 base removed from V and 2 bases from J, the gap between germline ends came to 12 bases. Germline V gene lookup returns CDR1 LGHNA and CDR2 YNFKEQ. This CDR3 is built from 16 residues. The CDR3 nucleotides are TGTGCCAGCAGCCAAGCCGGCAGGCCAACCTACAATGAGCAGTTCTTC. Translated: CASSQAGRPTYNEQFF.